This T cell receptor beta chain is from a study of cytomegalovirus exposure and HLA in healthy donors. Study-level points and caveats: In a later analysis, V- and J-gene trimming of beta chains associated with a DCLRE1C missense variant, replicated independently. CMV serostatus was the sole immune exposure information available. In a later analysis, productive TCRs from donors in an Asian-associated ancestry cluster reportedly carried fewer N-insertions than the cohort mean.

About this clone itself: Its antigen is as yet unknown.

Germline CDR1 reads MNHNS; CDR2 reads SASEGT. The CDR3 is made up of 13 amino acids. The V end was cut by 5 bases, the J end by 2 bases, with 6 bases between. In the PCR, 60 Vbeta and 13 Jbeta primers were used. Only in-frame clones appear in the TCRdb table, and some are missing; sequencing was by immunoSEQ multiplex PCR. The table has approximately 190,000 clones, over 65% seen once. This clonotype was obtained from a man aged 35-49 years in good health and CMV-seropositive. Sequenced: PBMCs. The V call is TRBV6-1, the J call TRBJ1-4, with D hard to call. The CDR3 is CASSPRTNEKLFF. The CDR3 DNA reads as TGTGCCAGCAGTCCGAGGACTAATGAAAAACTGTTTTTT.